The present entry profiles one TCR beta chain with its context. Its antigen is undetermined. Using immunoSEQ multiplex PCR, the repertoire was profiled, and TCRdb retains in-frame clones only, with some absent. The sample records about a million clones, roughly 80% being singletons. The source of the sample is a study of shared clonotypes between healthy human individuals. Study-level findings and limits: Estimated clonotype richness was generally higher in naive than memory subsets.

Germline CDR1 and CDR2: SGHRS and YFSETQ. CDR3 size: 13 residues. V was shortened by 3 bases and J by 3 bases, with 9 bases between the two germline ends. This TCR was recovered from a man aged 18 to 35 in good health. Some clones in this sample may be carry-over from other donors' samples. This rearrangement joins TRBV5-1 to TRBJ2-5; no reliable D call. The sample taken for sequencing was memory CD4+ T cells from PBMCs. Subset given: CD45RA-negative fraction. This CDR3 is CASSSRIKETQYF. Written as DNA, the CDR3 is TGCGCCAGCAGCTCCCGAATAAAAGAGACCCAGTACTTC.